Below, 8 T cell receptor beta chains from the same sample are listed, as sequenced in a study of blood T cell repertoires in COVID-19. Assay: immunoSEQ multiplex PCR; the TCRdb copy retains only in-frame clones and omits some. The sample includes 300,000 or so clones, about nine tenths seen only once; the top ten take 2.9%. What was sequenced was peripheral blood. Receptors originate from a young woman with COVID-19, enrolled during active disease.

The V call is TRBV19, the J call TRBJ1-2; D is undetermined. This CDR3 spans 14 amino acids. Germline values: CDR1 LNHDA, CDR2 SQIVND (reference sequence). The V and J ends lost 4 bases and 8 bases respectively, with 17 bases between them. CDR3 loop: CASSRLAGLKGYTF. CDR3 coding DNA: TGTGCCAGTAGTAGGCTTGCAGGTTTAAAGGGCTACACCTTC.

This clone appeared once. The chain combines TRBV5-1 with TRBJ1-1; the D is unclear. The CDR3 sequence is 15 residues long. Germline CDR1 is SGHRS and CDR2 is YFSETQ. V lost 5 bases to trimming and J lost 4 bases, with 18 bases between them. The CDR3 protein is CASRTAEGRTTEAFF. CDR3 sequence (DNA): TGCGCCAGCAGGACTGCGGAGGGAAGGACCACTGAAGCTTTCTTT.

The V call is TRBV5-6, the J call TRBJ2-2; D gene unclear. The CDR3 is 16 residues long. Looked up from germline, CDR1 is SGHDT and CDR2 is YYEEEE. Trimming stripped 4 bases from V and 4 bases from J, with 17 bases between. The CDR3 nucleotides are TGTGCCAGCAGCCCACTGTCCGGGTGGAGCACCGGGGAGCTGTTTTTT. Encoded protein: CASSPLSGWSTGELFF.

The J gene is TRBJ2-7, the V gene TRBV30; 10 bases fit TRBD2. The CDR3 has 14 residues. The V and J ends lost 3 bases and 6 bases, in that order; junction bases with no gene match: 8. CDR1 and CDR2 (germline): GTSNPN, SVGIG (reference sequence). In nucleotides, the CDR3 is TGTGCCTGGAGCACTAATTTAGCGGGAGGCGAGCAGTACTTC. This translates into CAWSTNLAGGEQYF.

As to this clone: The sample has other DNA sequences that encode this CDR3 too. The rearrangement links TRBV3-1 (or the pseudogene TRBV3-2) to TRBJ2-3; 12 bases map to TRBD2. The CDR3 spans 16 residues. After removal of 1 base from V and 1 base from J, the junction contained 0 bases not matched to a gene. The V gene's germline CDR1 is LGHDT and CDR2 YNNKEL (reference sequence). The CDR3 sequence is CASSQGLAGGTDTQYF. In nucleotides, the CDR3 is TGTGCCAGCAGCCAAGGACTAGCGGGGGGCACAGATACGCAGTATTTT.

V and J are TRBV12-5 and TRBJ2-2, with 12 bases identical to TRBD2. The V gene's germline CDR1 is LGHNT and CDR2 FRNRAP. V lost 5 bases to trimming and J lost 6 bases; unmatched junction nucleotides: 13. The CDR3 has 18 amino acids. CDR3: CASGLGTKTSGSAGELFF. CDR3 in DNA: TGTGCTAGTGGTCTCGGGACAAAGACTAGCGGGAGTGCCGGGGAGCTGTTTTTT.

This clone has just a few counts. V and J are TRBV6-5 and TRBJ1-5; D call uncertain. Trimming took 2 bases from V and 0 from J, leaving 8 bases between them. From germline, CDR1 is MNHEY and CDR2 SVGAGI. The CDR3 runs 15 residues. Written as DNA, the CDR3 is TGTGCCAGCAGTTACAGTAAACTTAGCAATCAGCCCCAGCATTTT. It codes for CASSYSKLSNQPQHF.

The chain recombines TRBV3-1 (or the pseudogene TRBV3-2) with TRBJ1-6, with D possibly matching TRBD1 (5 bases). Germline CDR1 LGHDT, CDR2 YNNKEL (reference sequence). The CDR3 is 15 residues long. Trimming pared 4 bases from V and 4 bases from J, leaving 11 bases between. Here the CDR3 reads CASSPQGIYNSPLHF. The CDR3 bases are TGTGCCAGCAGCCCGCAGGGAATATATAATTCACCCCTCCACTTT.